A single sample gave rise to the 19 T cell receptor beta chains below, sequenced in a study of CXCR3-negative and CXCR3-positive naive CD8 T cells. General observations from the study: CXCR3-positive naive cells carried more hydrophobic TRB CDR3s than CXCR3-negative ones.

No cognate antigen is known for these TCRs. The libraries of TRB cDNA were prepared using 5' RACE with UMI labels. TCRdb re-called the 5' RACE reads; every CDR3 protein appears as one record, without DNA. This sample carries some 150,000 distinct CDR3 sequences, with 0.4% to 0.45% going to the ten biggest clones. Sequenced sample: naive CXCR3+ CD8+ T cells from blood. The subset was: CD45RO-CCR7+CD27+CD95- naive CD8+ T cells expressing CXCR3 (TNR3+). These receptors were collected from a human donor in good health. Some clones in this sample may be carry-over from other donors' samples.

The CDR3 reads CASSLPLGNRAANYGYTF. The chain uses TRBV14 and TRBJ1-2. This CDR3 spans 18 amino acids. From germline, CDR1 is SGHDN and CDR2 FVKESK.

J is TRBJ1-5 and V is TRBV28; TCRdb returns TRBD1, unconfirmable since there is no DNA. Germline V lookup: CDR1 MDHEN, CDR2 SYDVKM. There are 14 residues in the CDR3. The CDR3 protein is CASSLVQGHQPQHF.

The rearrangement links TRBV29-1 to TRBJ1-4. The CDR3 has 14 amino acids. CDR1 is SQVTM, CDR2 ANQGSEA, per germline. CDR3 sequence: CSVYRRTENEKLFF.

The J gene is TRBJ1-5, the V gene TRBV11-2; the D call of TRBD1 rests on TCRdb alone, since no DNA is present to check it. The V gene's germline CDR1 is SGHAT and CDR2 FQNNGV. The CDR3 length is 15 residues. CDR3 loop: CASSWGTGINQPQHF.

The genes are TRBV6-1 and TRBJ1-2; absent DNA, TCRdb's TRBD1 call cannot be checked. The germline V gene has CDR1 MNHNS and CDR2 SASEGT. The CDR3 has 18 amino acids. CDR3 in amino acids: CASSGRDRATTSNYGYTF.

The rearrangement links TRBV12-3 or TRBV12-4 to TRBJ1-3. The CDR3 consists of 13 residues. The CDR3 here is CAESRDSGNTIYF.

This rearrangement joins TRBV28 to TRBJ1-6; there is no DNA to check the TCRdb D call of TRBD1. The CDR3 runs 14 residues. From germline, CDR1 is MDHEN and CDR2 SYDVKM. The CDR3 region is CASSYRGQFSPLHF.

The chain joins TRBV7-9 to TRBJ1-5; TCRdb proposes TRBD1, but this gene call is untestable without DNA. Germline loops: CDR1 SEHNR, CDR2 FQNEAQ (reference sequence). This CDR3 has 18 residues. The CDR3 spells CASSLAVTHKGINQPQHF.

J is TRBJ2-2 and V is TRBV3-1; no DNA is available, so the TRBD1 call from TCRdb remains unchecked. The CDR3 sequence is 18 residues long. Germline V gene data show CDR1 as LGHDT and CDR2 as YNNKEL (reference sequence). CDR3 region: CASPTGNGRQGGTGELFF.

The CDR3 is CASSPPPWGSDYEQYF. The chain recombines TRBV6-2 or TRBV6-3 with TRBJ2-7; TCRdb names TRBD1, which stays unverified in the absence of DNA. CDR1 MNHEY and CDR2 SVGEGT come from the germline V gene. This CDR3 spans 16 amino acids.

The CDR3 spells CASSFRGQGTLYEQYF. The V call is TRBV5-1, the J call TRBJ2-7; TCRdb indicates TRBD1, and absent DNA this call remains unverified. This CDR3 is 16 amino acids long. Germline V gives CDR1 SGHRS, CDR2 YFSETQ. Combining the CDR3 with reference TRBV5-1 and TRBJ2-7 gives the whole variable domain KAGVTQTPRYLIKTRGQQVTLSCSPISGHRSVSWYQQTPGQGLQFLFEYFSETQRNKGNFPGRFSGRQFSNSRSEMNVSTLELGDSALYLCASSFRGQGTLYEQYFGPGTRLTVT.

V is TRBV7-9 and J is TRBJ2-7; the D gene TCRdb calls, TRBD1, cannot be checked with no DNA. Germline CDR1 and CDR2: SEHNR and FQNEAQ (reference sequence). This CDR3 comprises 12 residues. This CDR3 is CASSRTGVEQYF.

The chain employs TRBV15 and TRBJ2-5. The CDR3 totals 16 residues. Germline loops: CDR1 LNHNV, CDR2 YYDKDF (reference sequence). The CDR3 here is CATSRDPSRQQETQYF.

V is TRBV7-6 and J is TRBJ1-1; no DNA is available, so the TRBD1 call from TCRdb remains unchecked. In germline, CDR1 is SGHVS, CDR2 FNYEAQ. The CDR3 is 14 residues long. The CDR3 protein is CASSFQGGVSEAFF.

The J gene is TRBJ2-5, the V gene TRBV7-9. Germline V CDR1 and CDR2: SEHNR, FQNEAQ (reference sequence). The CDR3 runs 12 residues. CDR3 in amino acids: CASRDGQETQYF.

The V gene is TRBV6-2 or TRBV6-3, the J gene TRBJ1-5. The CDR3 consists of 16 residues. Germline CDR1 and CDR2: MNHEY and SVGEGT. The CDR3 protein is CASSYSLGESNQPQHF.

CDR3: CASSLKMDRLTYEQYF. The chain joins TRBV5-1 to TRBJ2-7; the D call from TCRdb, TRBD1, cannot be confirmed without DNA. From germline, CDR1 is SGHRS and CDR2 YFSETQ. The CDR3 sequence is 16 residues long.

This chain connects TRBV20-1 to TRBJ2-1. Germline V gene sequence: CDR1 DFQATT, CDR2 SNEGSKA (reference sequence). The CDR3 extends over 13 amino acids. The CDR3: CSASGENYNEQFF.

J is TRBJ2-4 and V is TRBV29-1; there is no DNA to check the TCRdb D call of TRBD2. The germline gives CDR1 SQVTM, CDR2 ANQGSEA. This CDR3 region has 15 residues. CDR3 sequence: CSVEGEDGPEVIQYF.